Below, 27 T cell receptor beta chains from the same sample are listed, as sequenced in a study of T cell changes during pregnancy in multiple sclerosis (dated by TCRdb to about 2019). The library came from the immunoSEQ multiplex PCR assay. The table was pulled from immuneACCESS by TCRdb, which kept in-frame rearrangements only. Such tables lose some clones; where checked, under half of the loss comes from unresolved V genes, and the rest has no known cause. The sample yields about 22,000 clones; roughly 84% were counted once. The top ten clones comprise 7.5% to 8% of the sample. The sequencing here drew on CD8+ T cells from peripheral blood mononuclear cells, taken before pregnancy. The receptor source for this set is a female donor with multiple sclerosis, enrolled in a pregnancy study.

Written as DNA, the CDR3 is TGTGCCTGGAGTGCGGGACACCCCTACGAGCAGTACTTC. Translated: CAWSAGHPYEQYF. V is TRBV30 and J is TRBJ2-7, with a possible D match to TRBD1 (6 bases). The V end was cut by 1 base, the J end by 2 bases, with 9 bases between. Germline V lookup: CDR1 GTSNPN, CDR2 SVGIG (reference sequence). The CDR3 extends over 13 amino acids.

The V gene is TRBV7-9, the J gene TRBJ2-1, with D possibly matching TRBD2 (5 bases). V lost 3 bases, J lost 9 bases, and 12 bases lay in between. This CDR3 has 13 residues. Germline V CDR1 and CDR2: SEHNR, FQNEAQ (reference sequence). CDR3 nucleotide sequence: TGTGCCAGCAGCTTCAAGGGAGCCGGTGAGCAGTTCTTC. Translated, it gives CASSFKGAGEQFF.

V and J are TRBV4-1 and TRBJ2-2, with TRBD1 as a possible D gene (6 bases). Germline assignment: CDR1 MGHRA and CDR2 YSYEKL. This CDR3 is built from 16 residues. V was trimmed by 0 bases and J by 2 bases, leaving 10 bases between them. CDR3 residues: CASSQEGGINTGELFF. The CDR3 nucleotides are TGCGCCAGCAGCCAAGAAGGGGGAATCAACACCGGGGAGCTGTTTTTT.

The chain couples TRBV27 to TRBJ2-7, with D possibly being TRBD2 (5 bases). Looked up from germline, CDR1 is MNHEY and CDR2 is SMNVEV (reference sequence). The V end was cut by 11 bases, the J end by 4 bases, with 18 bases between. The CDR3 contains 13 residues. CDR3 sequence reads: CASSGGYAYEQYF. CDR3 DNA: TGTGCCTCCTCCGGCGGGTACGCGTACGAGCAGTACTTC.

The chain is built from TRBV4-1 and TRBJ1-1; the D gene is possibly TRBD1 (5 bases). V shed 3 bases and J shed 4 bases, with 12 bases lying between them. This CDR3 is 14 amino acids long. Per the germline V gene, CDR1 is MGHRA and CDR2 is YSYEKL. CDR3 nucleotides: TGCGCCAGCAGCCATCCCGACAGCCTCACTGAAGCTTTCTTT. Amino acids: CASSHPDSLTEAFF.

The chain joins TRBV20-1 to TRBJ1-3; possible D gene TRBD1, 5 bases. V dropped 5 bases and J dropped 13 bases, with 15 bases sitting between them. The CDR3 length is 11 residues. Germline V CDR1 and CDR2: DFQATT, SNEGSKA (reference sequence). The CDR3 DNA reads TGCAGTGCTCCCCTTCTCGGGACTATATATTTT. Its protein is CSAPLLGTIYF.

This chain uses TRBV9 with TRBJ2-3; D may be TRBD2 (5 bases). Germline-derived CDR1 and CDR2 are SGDLS and YYNGEE. V shed 0 bases and J shed 0 bases, with 5 bases lying between them. The CDR3 has 14 amino acids. CDR3 bases: TGTGCCAGCAGCGTAGGAGGGAGCACAGATACGCAGTATTTT. Its protein product is CASSVGGSTDTQYF.

J is TRBJ2-2 and V is TRBV6-5; D possibly corresponds to TRBD1 (5 bases). The V gene lost 6 bases and the J gene lost 6 bases, with 14 bases spanning the gap. Germline CDR1 and CDR2: MNHEY and SVGAGI. CDR3 length: 14 amino acids. The CDR3 is CASRLTVKAGELFF. CDR3 DNA sequence: TGTGCCAGCAGACTGACAGTGAAGGCCGGGGAGCTGTTTTTT.

The rearrangement uses TRBV6-4 and TRBJ2-2, with 8 positions matching TRBD2. The germline V gene encodes CDR1 MRHNA and CDR2 SNTAGT. The V segment lost 6 bases and the J segment 4 bases; nucleotides outside the gene matches: 1. This CDR3 comprises 13 residues. In nucleotides, the CDR3 is TGTGCCAGCAGCGGGAGGGCCACCGGGGAGCTGTTTTTT. Translated: CASSGRATGELFF.

This rearrangement joins TRBV28 to TRBJ1-5, with D perhaps matching TRBD1 (6 bases). The V end lost 6 bases, the J end lost 0 bases, and 15 bases lay between the germline ends. This CDR3 is built from 16 residues. The germline V gene encodes CDR1 MDHEN and CDR2 SYDVKM. The CDR3 sequence is CASRLLQGYSNQPQHF. The CDR3 DNA sequence: TGTGCCAGCAGACTATTACAGGGATATAGCAATCAGCCCCAGCATTTT.

The V call is TRBV7-9, the J call TRBJ2-7; TRBD2 matches 10 bases. Trimming removed 5 bases from V and 2 bases from J; junction bases left unmatched: 6. CDR3 size: 15 residues. Germline V gene lookup returns CDR1 SEHNR and CDR2 FQNEAQ (reference sequence). DNA for the CDR3: TGTGCCAGCAGCCCGCTCCTAGCGGGAGCCTACGAGCAGTACTTC. This sequence encodes CASSPLLAGAYEQYF.

This chain links TRBV28 with TRBJ2-7, with 9 positions matching TRBD1. The V gene end was trimmed by 2 bases and the J gene end by 2 bases; junction bases not matched to a gene: 7. Germline lookup yields CDR1 MDHEN and CDR2 SYDVKM. This CDR3 comprises 16 residues. The CDR3 nucleotides read TGTGCCAGCAGTTTAAACCCCGGGACAGGGACCTACGAGCAGTACTTC. Translating gives CASSLNPGTGTYEQYF.

V and J are TRBV2 and TRBJ2-1; TRBD2 matches 7 bases. Germline V lookup: CDR1 SNHLY, CDR2 FYNNEI. CDR3 length: 14 amino acids. With V trimmed by 4 bases and J by 9 bases, 9 bases remained unmatched. Here the CDR3 reads CASSVAAGEGEQFF. The CDR3 nucleotides are TGTGCCAGCAGTGTCGCCGCGGGAGAGGGTGAGCAGTTCTTC.

V and J are TRBV27 and TRBJ2-3, with 16 bases aligning to TRBD2. The CDR3 has 15 residues. Losses at the gene ends were 10 bases for V and 4 bases for J; bases not matched to a gene: 5. Germline assignment: CDR1 MNHEY and CDR2 SMNVEV (reference sequence). The CDR3 coding sequence is TGTGCCACGGGGACTAGCGGGAGGGCACCAGATACGCAGTATTTT. Translation: CATGTSGRAPDTQYF.

Judged by abundance, this clone is medium-sized. This chain joins TRBV5-4 and TRBJ1-2, with TRBD1 matching 8 bases. This CDR3 is built from 15 residues. Trimming at V came to 4 bases and at J to 4 bases, leaving 9 bases not matched to a gene. CDR1 SGHNT and CDR2 YYREEE come from the germline V gene (reference sequence). This CDR3 is CASSPQTGAIYGYTF. CDR3 DNA: TGTGCCAGCAGCCCACAGACAGGGGCGATCTATGGCTACACCTTC.

In nucleotides, the CDR3 is TGTGCCAGCAGTTTAATCCCTAGCGGGCTACTTTGGGGTGAGCAGTTCTTC. This sequence encodes CASSLIPSGLLWGEQFF. The chain has TRBV28 and TRBJ2-1, with TRBD2 identical over 8 bases. The ends lost 2 bases at V and 9 bases at J; junction bases unmatched: 15. Germline CDR1 MDHEN, CDR2 SYDVKM. This CDR3 is built from 17 residues. Using reference TRBV28 and TRBJ2-1 for the parts outside the CDR3, the full variable domain is DVKVTQSSRYLVKRTGEKVFLECVQDMDHENMFWYRQDPGLGLRLIYFSYDVKMKEKGDIPEGYSVSREKKERFSLILESASTNQTSMYLCASSLIPSGLLWGEQFFGPGTRLTVL.

CDR3 DNA: TGTGCCAGCAGCTTAGGGGCAGAAAACACTGAAGCTTTCTTT. Translation gives CASSLGAENTEAFF. V usage is TRBV7-9 and J usage is TRBJ1-1; D gene ambiguous. Germline V gives CDR1 SEHNR, CDR2 FQNEAQ (reference sequence). V was trimmed by 1 base and J by 2 bases, leaving 8 bases between them. The CDR3 runs to 14 residues.

This clone was recorded a few times. The CDR3 sequence: CAWSVTLRGRNTEAFF. The CDR3 nucleotides are TGTGCCTGGAGTGTGACCCTCAGGGGGCGAAACACTGAAGCTTTCTTT. The V and J genes are TRBV30 and TRBJ1-1; 8 bases agree with TRBD1. The CDR3 has 16 amino acids. Germline V CDR1 and CDR2: GTSNPN, SVGIG (reference sequence). The junction had 8 bases not matched to a gene; V was cut back by 0 bases and J by 2 bases.

V usage is TRBV6-1 and J usage is TRBJ2-7, with D unclear. V lost 4 bases and J 2 bases, leaving 15 bases between the germline ends. The CDR3 loop spans 15 amino acids. The germline V gene has CDR1 MNHNS and CDR2 SASEGT. The CDR3 coding sequence is TGTGCCAGCAGTGTAACCGGGTCAGAGGCCTACGAGCAGTACTTC. This translates into CASSVTGSEAYEQYF.

This clone came up once. The chain links TRBV23-1 to TRBJ1-1; 8 bases are a match to TRBD1. TRBV23-1 is identified as an open reading frame with a role that is uncertain. After removal of 6 bases from V and 2 bases from J, the junction contained 5 bases not matched to a gene. The CDR3 loop spans 14 amino acids. The CDR3 coding sequence is TGCGCCAGCAGCACCGACAGGGGAAACACTGAAGCTTTCTTT. Protein product: CASSTDRGNTEAFF.

The gene calls are TRBV9 and TRBJ2-1; 11 positions agree with TRBD2. This CDR3 comprises 16 residues. CDR1 is SGDLS, CDR2 YYNGEE, per germline. After removal of 3 bases from V and 2 bases from J, the junction contained 4 bases not matched to a gene. CDR3 nucleotides: TGTGCCAGCAGCGAGGAACTAGCGGGAGCCTACAATGAGCAGTTCTTC. Translation: CASSEELAGAYNEQFF.

J is TRBJ2-7 and V is TRBV6-5, with 8 bases aligning to TRBD1. V was pared by 9 bases and J by 2 bases, with 12 bases of the junction left unmatched. This CDR3 spans 15 amino acids. The germline gives CDR1 MNHEY, CDR2 SVGAGI. The CDR3 is CASSMPDRAPYEQYF. CDR3 in DNA: TGTGCCAGTTCGATGCCGGACAGGGCCCCCTACGAGCAGTACTTC.

This chain uses TRBV2 with TRBJ2-1; D possibly corresponds to TRBD2 (5 bases). Trimming took off 4 bases at V and 4 bases at J, with 14 bases between the two ends. The V gene's germline CDR1 is SNHLY and CDR2 FYNNEI. The CDR3 extends over 15 amino acids. This chain's CDR3 is CASSVGLAVYNEQFF. The DNA of the CDR3 is TGTGCCAGCAGTGTAGGGCTAGCAGTTTACAATGAGCAGTTCTTC.

This chain connects TRBV6-5 to TRBJ2-2; D remains unclear. The V gene lost 1 base and the J gene lost 0 bases, with 9 bases spanning the gap. Germline lookup yields CDR1 MNHEY and CDR2 SVGAGI. This CDR3 spans 16 amino acids. DNA for the CDR3: TGTGCCAGCAGTTACTATGGTAGTCCGAACACCGGGGAGCTGTTTTTT. Its protein product is CASSYYGSPNTGELFF.

The gene calls are TRBV2 and TRBJ2-2; 12 nucleotides match TRBD1. V shed 6 bases, J shed 7 bases, and the junction held 6 bases outside the gene matches. CDR1 and CDR2 from the germline V gene are SNHLY and FYNNEI. CDR3 length: 15 amino acids. The CDR3 DNA is TGTGCCAGCAGGGCGGGACAGGGGGCCGGCGGGGAGCTGTTTTTT. Translation: CASRAGQGAGGELFF.

This CDR3 reads CASSVRDRGTEQYF. The CDR3 nucleotides are TGTGCCAGTAGTGTCCGGGACAGGGGCACCGAGCAGTACTTC. The genes are TRBV19 and TRBJ2-7; 10 bases are a match to TRBD1. Trimming at V came to 5 bases and at J to 6 bases, leaving 7 bases not matched to a gene. Germline loops: CDR1 LNHDA, CDR2 SQIVND (reference sequence). CDR3 size: 14 residues.

The CDR3 is CASSSNQGSTEAFF. The CDR3 DNA is TGTGCCAGCAGTTCTAACCAGGGGAGCACTGAAGCTTTCTTT. This sequence joins TRBV6-6 and TRBJ1-1; tentatively, D is TRBD1 (6 bases). V lost 4 bases, J lost 4 bases, and 13 bases lay in between. Germline CDR1 MNHNY, CDR2 SVGAGI (reference sequence). The CDR3 is 14 residues long.